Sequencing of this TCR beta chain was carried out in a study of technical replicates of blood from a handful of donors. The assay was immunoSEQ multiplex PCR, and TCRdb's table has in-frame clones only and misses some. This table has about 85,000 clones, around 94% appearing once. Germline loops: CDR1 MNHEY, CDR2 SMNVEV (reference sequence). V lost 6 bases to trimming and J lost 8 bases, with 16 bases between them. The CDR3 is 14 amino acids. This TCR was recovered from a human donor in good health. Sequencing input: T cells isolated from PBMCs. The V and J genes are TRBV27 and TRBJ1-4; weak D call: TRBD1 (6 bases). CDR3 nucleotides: TGTGCCAGCAGGGTACAGGGTTCGGGAGAAAAACTGTTTTTT. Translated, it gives CASRVQGSGEKLFF.